One and the same sample provided the 5 T cell receptor beta chains below, sequenced in a study of blood T cell repertoires in COVID-19 (TCRdb year 2020). Preparation of the library involved the immunoSEQ multiplex PCR assay. The clones in this table, taken by TCRdb from immuneACCESS, are in-frame only. Not every clone is retained; where verified, under half of the shortfall comes from an unresolved V gene, and the cause of the rest is unknown. This sample comprises 90,000 to 150,000 clones, 70% to 90% of them detected only once. The ten largest clones capture roughly 8% of the sample. Source material: peripheral blood. The receptors were sampled from a man aged 65 to 85 who had recovered from COVID-19.

The rearrangement links TRBV5-4 to TRBJ1-5, with D unresolved. Germline-derived CDR1 and CDR2 are SGHNT and YYREEE (reference sequence). Trimming shortened V by 2 bases and J by 4 bases, and 4 bases separated the two germline ends. The CDR3 contains 12 residues. Here the CDR3 DNA reads TGTGCCAGCAGCTTTGAGAATCAGCCCCAGCATTTT. It translates to CASSFENQPQHF.

To note about this clone: One end of the junction is discordant with germline, which a read error may explain. CDR3 DNA sequence: TGTGCCAGCAGGACGAGTGGGGGCACCCGGGAGCTGTTTTTT. As protein: CASRTSGGTRELFF. The chain is built from TRBV27 and TRBJ2-2, with TRBD1 as a possible D gene (6 bases). Germline assignment: CDR1 MNHEY and CDR2 SMNVEV (reference sequence). The CDR3 consists of 14 residues.

The CDR3 DNA follows: TGTGCCAGCAGTTTAGGGGGACAGGGTTACTACGAGCAGTACTTC. Translated: CASSLGGQGYYEQYF. The J gene is TRBJ2-7, the V gene TRBV27; 9 bases agree with TRBD1. The length of the CDR3 is 15 residues. V was clipped by 2 bases and J by 3 bases; unmatched bases: 5. Germline CDR1 and CDR2: MNHEY and SMNVEV (reference sequence).

The chain recombines TRBV19 with TRBJ2-2, with TRBD2 identical over 12 bases. This CDR3 is built from 18 residues. The V segment lost 5 bases and the J segment 3 bases; nucleotides outside the gene matches: 10. CDR1 and CDR2 from the germline V gene are LNHDA and SQIVND (reference sequence). CDR3 in amino acids: CASSYSPSGRADTGELFF. The CDR3 bases are TGTGCCAGTAGTTATTCTCCTAGCGGGAGGGCCGACACCGGGGAGCTGTTTTTT.

This clone was seen once. One end of the junction does not line up with germline, which may come from a read error. The rearrangement links TRBV28 to TRBJ1-2, with D unresolved. Germline V lookup: CDR1 MDHEN, CDR2 SYDVKM. The CDR3 length is 12 residues. For the CDR3, the DNA is TGTGCCAGCAGGTCAACCCGGGTTGCTCTCTCCTTC. It yields the protein CASRSTRVALSF.